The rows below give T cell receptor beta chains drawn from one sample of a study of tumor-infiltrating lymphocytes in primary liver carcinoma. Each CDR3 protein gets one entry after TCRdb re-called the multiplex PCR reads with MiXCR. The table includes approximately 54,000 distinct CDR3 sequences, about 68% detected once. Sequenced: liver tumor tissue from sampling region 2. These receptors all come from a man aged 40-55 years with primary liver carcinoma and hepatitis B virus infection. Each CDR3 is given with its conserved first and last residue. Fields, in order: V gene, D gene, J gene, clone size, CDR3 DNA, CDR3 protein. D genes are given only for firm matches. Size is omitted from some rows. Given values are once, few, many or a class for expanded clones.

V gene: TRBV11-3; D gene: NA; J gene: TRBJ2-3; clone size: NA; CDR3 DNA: TGTGCCAGCAGCTTAGCAGTGGGTACGCAGTATTTT; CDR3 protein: CASSLAVGTQYF
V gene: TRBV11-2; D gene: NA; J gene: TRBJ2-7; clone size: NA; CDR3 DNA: TGTGCCAGTAGCTTGACCGACGAGGCCTACGAGCAGTACTTC; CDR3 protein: CASSLTDEAYEQYF
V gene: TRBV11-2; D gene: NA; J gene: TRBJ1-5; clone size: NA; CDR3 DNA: TGTGTCAGCAGCCCCGATGACCCCCTGCGGATAGCGAGAAGCATAGATACGCAGCATTTT; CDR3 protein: CVSSPDDPLRIARSIDTQHF
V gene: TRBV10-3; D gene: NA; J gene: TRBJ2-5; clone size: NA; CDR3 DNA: TGTGCCATCAGTCCGGACAAACGGACCCAGTACTTC; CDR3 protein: CAISPDKRTQYF
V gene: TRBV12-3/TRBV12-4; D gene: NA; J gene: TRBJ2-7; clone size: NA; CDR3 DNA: TGTGCCAGCAATAAGCAGCCTTTTCCCAGCGAGCAGTATTTC; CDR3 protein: CASNKQPFPSEQYF
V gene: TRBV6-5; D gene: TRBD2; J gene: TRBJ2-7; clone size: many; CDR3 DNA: TGTGCCAGCAGTTCGCCGGGTGGTGGGGGGGGACTAGCGGTTCCCTACGAGCAGTACTTC; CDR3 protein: CASSSPGGGGGLAVPYEQYF
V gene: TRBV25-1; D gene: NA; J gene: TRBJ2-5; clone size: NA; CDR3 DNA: TGTACCAGCAGTGGACATAGACAAGAGACCCAGTACTTC; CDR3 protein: CTSSGHRQETQYF
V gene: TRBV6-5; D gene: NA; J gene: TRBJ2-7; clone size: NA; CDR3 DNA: TGTGCCAGCAGTTGTCGGGACATCGATAGGCGAGGGAACGAGCAGTACTTC; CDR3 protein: CASSCRDIDRRGNEQYF
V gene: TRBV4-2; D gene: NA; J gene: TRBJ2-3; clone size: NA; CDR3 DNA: TGTGCCAGCTGCCAAGAACCCCGCCCGGGAGTCGGTTTAGATATGCAGTATTTT; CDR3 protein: CASCQEPRPGVGLDMQYF
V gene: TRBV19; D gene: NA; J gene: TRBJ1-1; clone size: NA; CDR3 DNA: TGTGCCAGTAGTATAGGCCCCAGTAGCACTGAAGCTTTCTTT; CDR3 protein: CASSIGPSSTEAFF
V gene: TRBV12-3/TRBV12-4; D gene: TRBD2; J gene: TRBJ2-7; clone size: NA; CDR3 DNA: TGTGCCAGCAGTTTATTTGCGGGAGGGCTTCCCCACGAGCAGTACTTC; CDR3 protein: CASSLFAGGLPHEQYF
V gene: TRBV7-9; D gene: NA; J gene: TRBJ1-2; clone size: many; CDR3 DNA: TGTGCCAGCAGCTTAGAGGACACCTTCTATGGCTACACCTTC; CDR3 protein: CASSLEDTFYGYTF
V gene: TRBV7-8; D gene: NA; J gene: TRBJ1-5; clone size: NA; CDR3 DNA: TGTGCCAGCAGCTCCTGGACCTTCAATCGGCCCCACCATTTT; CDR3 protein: CASSSWTFNRPHHF
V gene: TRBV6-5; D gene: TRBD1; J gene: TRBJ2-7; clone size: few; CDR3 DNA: TGTGCCAGCAGTTACTCCGGACAGGGTGGAGAGGAGTATTTC; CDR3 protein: CASSYSGQGGEEYF
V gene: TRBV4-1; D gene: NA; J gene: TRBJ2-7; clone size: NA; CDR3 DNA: TGCGCTAGCAGCCAAGATTTCCCTCCCAGCAGGGAGCAGTACTTC; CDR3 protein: CASSQDFPPSREQYF
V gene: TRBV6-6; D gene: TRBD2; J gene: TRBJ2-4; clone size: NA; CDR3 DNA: TGTGCCACGTTGTGGGGGGGACTAACGGGAGAAGAGAACATTCAGTACTTC; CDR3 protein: CATLWGGLTGEENIQYF
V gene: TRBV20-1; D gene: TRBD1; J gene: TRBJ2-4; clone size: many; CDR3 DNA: TGCAGTGCACCGGGACAGGGTATTGTCATTCAGTACTTC; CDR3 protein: CSAPGQGIVIQYF
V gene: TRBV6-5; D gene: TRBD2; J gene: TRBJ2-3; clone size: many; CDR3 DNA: TGTGCCAGCAGTTACGGACTGGGACTAGCGGGGCATACGCAGTATTTT; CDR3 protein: CASSYGLGLAGHTQYF
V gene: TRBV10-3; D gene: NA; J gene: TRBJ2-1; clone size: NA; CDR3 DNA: TGTACCATCAGTGACGGGTCTCGGCAGTTGTTC; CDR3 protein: CTISDGSRQLF
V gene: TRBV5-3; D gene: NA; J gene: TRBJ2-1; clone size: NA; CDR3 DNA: TGTGCCAGAAGCTTCCGGAACAGGGCCTACAATGAGCGGTTCTTC; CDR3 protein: CARSFRNRAYNERFF
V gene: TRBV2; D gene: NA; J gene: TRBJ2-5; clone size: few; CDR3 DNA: TGTGCCAGCAATGGGGGATCCCTACAGGAGACCCAGTACTTC; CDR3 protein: CASNGGSLQETQYF
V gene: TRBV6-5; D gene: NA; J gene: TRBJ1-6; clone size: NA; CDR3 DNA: TGTGCCAGCAGGGCTTGGTATGATTCACCTCTCCACTTT; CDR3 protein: CASRAWYDSPLHF
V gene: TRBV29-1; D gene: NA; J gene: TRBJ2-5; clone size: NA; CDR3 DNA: TGCAACTTTGGTGGGGGGGCCGCTGAGACCCAGTACTTC; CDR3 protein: CNFGGGAAETQYF
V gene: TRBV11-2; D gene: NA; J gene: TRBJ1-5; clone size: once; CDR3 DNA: TGCGCCAGCAACACCGGACGGTTTCCTGAGCCCCGGCATTTT; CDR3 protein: CASNTGRFPEPRHF
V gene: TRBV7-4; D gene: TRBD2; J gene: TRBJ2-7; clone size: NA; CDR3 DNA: TGTGCCAGCGGCTTAGCGGCACTAGCGGGAGGAGTACAGAACTACGAACAGTACTTC; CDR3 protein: CASGLAALAGGVQNYEQYF
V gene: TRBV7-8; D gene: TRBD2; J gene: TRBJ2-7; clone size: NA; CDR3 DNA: TGTGCCAGCAGCTTGGGGCGGCGGGAGGGTCCCTACGAGCAGTACTTC; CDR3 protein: CASSLGRREGPYEQYF
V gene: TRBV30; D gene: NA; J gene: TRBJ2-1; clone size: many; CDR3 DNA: TGTGCCTTCCTCCGGGACAATTACAATGAGCAGTTCTTC; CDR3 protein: CAFLRDNYNEQFF
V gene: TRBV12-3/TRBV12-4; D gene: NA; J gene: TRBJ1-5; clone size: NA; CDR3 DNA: TGTGCCGGCAACGTGGGAGGGCTCGATCGGCCCCAGCATTTT; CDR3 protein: CAGNVGGLDRPQHF
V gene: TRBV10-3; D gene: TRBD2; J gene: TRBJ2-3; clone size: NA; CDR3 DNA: TGTGCCGTCAGTGAGAGAGCGGGAGCAATAGATACGCAGTATTTT; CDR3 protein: CAVSERAGAIDTQYF
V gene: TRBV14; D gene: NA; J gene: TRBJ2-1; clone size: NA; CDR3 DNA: TGTGCCAGCAGTGCAATAGAGGGAGCCTACAATGAGCAGTTCTTC; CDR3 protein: CASSAIEGAYNEQFF